This T cell receptor (beta chain) was observed in a study of T cells after yellow fever vaccination. TCRdb fed the 5' RACE reads into MiXCR, producing one record per CDR3 protein. The table records 250,000 to 400,000 distinct CDR3 sequences, approximately 4% of them present only once. V lost 4 bases, J lost 5 bases, and 17 bases lay in between. The CDR3 length is 14 residues. Germline values: CDR1 SQVTM, CDR2 ANQGSEA. This sequence originates from a man in his late teens or twenties who received the YFV17D yellow fever vaccine. Sequences were derived from PBMCs, sampled 5 days after the yellow fever booster vaccination. V usage is TRBV29-1 and J usage is TRBJ2-5, with D possibly TRBD1 on 6 matching bases. The DNA of the CDR3 is TGCAGCGTTGTCTGGTCAGGGGCGGGCGAGACCCAGTACTTC. Protein sequence: CSVVWSGAGETQYF.